This is a list of T cell receptor beta chains from one sample in a study. Libraries were prepared by immunoSEQ multiplex PCR; TCRdb keeps only in-frame clonotypes and omits some of them. This sample yields nearly 70,000 clones, of which around 95% are seen a single time; around 4.6% belongs to the top ten. Material: PBMCs. These receptor sequences come from a man aged 35 to 55 with rheumatoid arthritis. The CDR3 runs from the conserved cysteine through the conserved F or W. Each record gives: D gene, V gene, J gene, CDR3 length, clone size, CDR3 protein, CDR3 DNA. The D gene is left open where the match is weak. Expanded clones get a size class; other rows say once, few or many, or leave the size out.

>TRBD1|TRBV11-2|TRBJ1-6|17|NA
CASSLDRGLSYNSPLHF
TGTGCCAGCAGCTTAGACAGGGGGCTGTCCTATAATTCACCCCTCCACTTT
>NA|TRBV28|TRBJ1-4|15|NA
CASRPTYATNEKLFF
TGTGCCAGCAGGCCCACGTATGCAACTAATGAAAAACTGTTTTTT
>TRBD1|TRBV18|TRBJ2-3|17|NA
CASSPQGTGVSGDTQYF
TGTGCCAGCTCACCACAGGGGACAGGGGTTTCAGGAGATACGCAGTATTTT
>NA|TRBV27|TRBJ2-7|16|NA
CASSLSLILPTYEQYF
TGTGCCAGCAGTTTGTCCCTAATTTTACCTACGTACGAGCAGTACTTC
>TRBD2|TRBV27|TRBJ2-7|17|NA
CASSLAPGTSGSYEQYF
TGTGCCAGCAGTTTGGCCCCCGGGACTAGCGGGAGCTACGAGCAGTACTTC
>TRBD1|TRBV2|TRBJ2-7|14|few
CASIEGTGPLRQYF
TGTGCCAGCATCGAAGGGACAGGTCCTTTGAGGCAGTACTTC
>NA|TRBV6-2/TRBV6-3|TRBJ1-2|12|NA
CASSTGYYGYTF
TGTGCCAGCAGTACGGGTTACTATGGCTACACCTTC
>TRBD2|TRBV27|TRBJ2-5|16|NA
CASSLEPAGSVETQYF
TGTGCCAGCAGTTTAGAGCCAGCGGGGTCCGTGGAGACCCAGTACTTC
>NA|TRBV10-3|TRBJ1-1|14|NA
CAISEFQGSTEAFF
TGTGCCATCAGTGAGTTTCAGGGCTCCACTGAAGCTTTCTTT
>NA|TRBV19|TRBJ1-1|15|NA
CASTQGWGGVTEAFF
TGTGCCAGTACCCAAGGTTGGGGAGGTGTGACTGAAGCTTTCTTT
>NA|TRBV19|TRBJ2-3|16|NA
CASSIKGRMITDTQYF
TGTGCCAGTAGTATTAAAGGGAGGATGATCACAGATACGCAGTATTTT
>TRBD1|TRBV7-3|TRBJ2-5|13|NA
CASSSGGQETQYF
TGTGCCAGCAGCTCAGGGGGCCAAGAGACCCAGTACTTC
>TRBD1|TRBV6-2/TRBV6-3|TRBJ2-1|15|NA
CASSYGGTGLGVQFF
TGTGCCAGCAGTTACGGAGGGACAGGCCTAGGTGTGCAGTTCTTC
>NA|TRBV2|TRBJ1-4|13|NA
CASSEDVPEKLFF
TGTGCCAGCAGTGAAGACGTCCCTGAAAAACTGTTTTTT
>NA|TRBV29-1|TRBJ2-2|15|NA
CSVGRGSSAGGELFF
TGCAGCGTCGGTCGAGGGTCCTCGGCGGGCGGGGAGCTGTTTTTT
>TRBD2|TRBV10-3|TRBJ2-3|15|NA
CAIKASGTSTDTQYF
TGTGCCATCAAGGCTAGCGGAACTAGCACAGATACGCAGTATTTT
>TRBD2|TRBV24-1|TRBJ2-1|18|NA
CATSDRSTLAGGVNEQFF
TGTGCCACCAGTGATCGGTCTACCCTGGCGGGAGGGGTTAATGAGCAGTTCTTC
>NA|TRBV2|TRBJ2-1|17|once
CASSPITSGRDYNEQFF
TGTGCCAGCAGCCCAATCACCTCGGGGCGGGACTACAATGAGCAGTTCTTC
>TRBD2|TRBV6-4|TRBJ2-1|15|once
CASSEVGRGNNEQFF
TGTGCCAGCAGTGAAGTCGGGAGGGGGAACAATGAGCAGTTCTTC
>NA|TRBV9|TRBJ1-6|15|NA
CASSVERTSNSPLHF
TGTGCCAGCAGCGTAGAACGGACATCCAACTCACCCCTCCACTTT
>NA|TRBV5-4|TRBJ1-1|12|NA
CASSLGQGRAFF
TGTGCCAGCAGCTTGGGGCAGGGGAGAGCTTTCTTT
>NA|TRBV28|TRBJ1-6|12|few
CASGHVSSPLHF
TGTGCCAGTGGACATGTTAGTTCACCCCTCCACTTT
>NA|TRBV4-1|TRBJ1-2|17|NA
CASSQGQESATRYGYTF
TGCGCCAGCAGCCAAGGTCAGGAGTCAGCCACCCGCTATGGCTACACCTTC
>NA|TRBV30|TRBJ1-3|17|NA
CAWSVRGPLSSGNTIYF
TGTGCCTGGAGTGTAAGGGGCCCCCTTAGCTCTGGAAACACCATATATTTT
>NA|TRBV11-3|TRBJ2-1|13|NA
CASSLVSGNEQFF
TGTGCCAGCAGCTTAGTTTCTGGCAATGAGCAGTTCTTC
>NA|TRBV5-1|TRBJ1-4|14|NA
CASSRDKTNEKLFF
TGCGCCAGCAGCCGGGACAAAACTAATGAAAAACTGTTTTTT
>NA|TRBV5-6|TRBJ1-1|14|NA
CASSLRGQHVEAFF
TGTGCCAGCAGCTTGAGAGGACAACACGTTGAAGCTTTCTTT
>NA|TRBV6-5|TRBJ2-1|12|NA
CASRAYGGEQFF
TGTGCCAGCAGGGCCTATGGTGGTGAGCAGTTCTTC
>NA|TRBV5-1|TRBJ1-1|13|NA
CASSLTPNTEAFF
TGCGCCAGCAGCCTAACACCGAACACTGAAGCTTTCTTT
>NA|TRBV6-5|TRBJ1-6|14|NA
CAISGSSYNSPLHF
TGTGCCATTTCGGGGAGCTCCTATAATTCACCCCTCCACTTT
>NA|TRBV5-1|TRBJ2-3|14|NA
CASTSGTERDTQYF
TGCGCCAGCACCTCCGGGACGGAGCGAGATACGCAGTATTTT
>TRBD1|TRBV15|TRBJ1-1|15|NA
CATRLGTAMNTEAFF
TGTGCCACCAGGCTAGGGACAGCCATGAACACTGAAGCTTTCTTT
>NA|TRBV9|TRBJ1-4|17|NA
CASSVGQSPATNEKLFF
TGTGCCAGCAGCGTAGGTCAGAGCCCAGCAACTAATGAAAAACTGTTTTTT
>TRBD1|TRBV11-3|TRBJ2-7|17|NA
CASSPGQGAESSYEQYF
TGTGCCAGCAGCCCCGGACAGGGGGCGGAGAGCTCCTACGAGCAGTACTTC
>NA|TRBV20-1|TRBJ1-2|16|NA
CSASLAGLGGGYGYTF
TGCAGTGCTAGTTTGGCAGGCCTCGGGGGTGGCTATGGCTACACCTTC
>NA|TRBV28|TRBJ2-6|14|NA
CASITGSGANVLTF
TGTGCCAGCATCACAGGTTCCGGGGCCAACGTCCTGACTTTC
>TRBD2|TRBV3-1/TRBV3-2|TRBJ2-7|12|once
CASSHGLAEQYF
TGTGCCAGCAGCCATGGACTAGCGGAGCAGTACTTC
>TRBD2|TRBV7-9|TRBJ2-2|13|NA
CACGTSKHGELFF
TGTGCCTGCGGGACTAGCAAACACGGGGAGCTGTTTTTT
>NA|TRBV11-2|TRBJ1-1|14|NA
CASSLVNGNTEAFF
TGTGCCAGCAGCTTAGTTAACGGGAACACTGAAGCTTTCTTT
>NA|TRBV5-1|TRBJ1-2|16|NA
CASSLSGNGQRSGYTF
TGCGCCAGCAGCTTGAGTGGGAACGGACAGCGATCCGGCTACACCTTC
>TRBD1|TRBV2|TRBJ1-5|15|NA
CASRQTGGANQPQHF
TGTGCCAGCAGGCAGACAGGGGGCGCGAATCAGCCCCAGCATTTT
>NA|TRBV7-2|TRBJ2-5|13|few
CASSLVWSETQYF
TGTGCCAGCAGCTTAGTATGGTCGGAGACCCAGTACTTC
>NA|TRBV5-1|TRBJ2-2|15|once
CASSDGYPFTGELFF
TGCGCCAGCAGCGACGGATACCCCTTCACCGGGGAGCTGTTTTTT
>TRBD1|TRBV9|TRBJ1-2|14|NA
CASSAGDRNYGYTF
TGTGCCAGCAGCGCCGGGGACAGAAACTATGGCTACACCTTC
>NA|TRBV5-4|TRBJ1-1|14|NA
CASSLDRESTEAFF
TGTGCCAGCAGCTTGGACAGGGAGAGCACTGAAGCTTTCTTT
>NA|TRBV7-2|TRBJ1-4|22|NA
CASSLAPGLTDSSHATNEKLFF
TGTGCCAGCAGCTTAGCTCCGGGGCTTACAGACAGTAGCCATGCAACTAATGAAAAACTGTTTTTT
>NA|TRBV27|TRBJ2-5|16|NA
CASTRRLEGGQETQYF
TGTGCCAGCACAAGGCGACTAGAGGGGGGCCAAGAGACCCAGTACTTC
>NA|TRBV21-1|TRBJ1-1|13|NA
CASSRDMNTEAFF
TGTGCCAGCAGCAGGGACATGAACACTGAAGCTTTCTTT
>NA|TRBV29-1|TRBJ1-2|15|NA
CSVARRIGQDYGYTF
TGCAGCGTTGCCAGGAGAATAGGTCAGGACTATGGCTACACCTTC
>TRBD2|TRBV11-2|TRBJ2-5|15|NA
CASRRKRGSQETQYF
TGTGCCAGCAGAAGGAAGCGGGGATCGCAAGAGACCCAGTACTTC
>TRBD1|TRBV3-1/TRBV3-2|TRBJ2-7|14|once
CASSPWTGEGEQYF
TGTGCCAGCAGCCCTTGGACAGGGGAAGGCGAGCAGTACTTC
>TRBD1|TRBV11-2|TRBJ1-1|15|NA
CASSVRDRGHTEAFF
TGTGCCAGCAGCGTTAGGGACAGGGGGCATACTGAAGCTTTCTTT
>NA|TRBV18|TRBJ1-2|12|NA
CASSPSRDGYTF
TGTGCCAGCTCACCTTCCAGGGATGGCTACACCTTC
>TRBD2|TRBV30|TRBJ2-7|14|NA
CAWSAGLAGGEQYF
TGTGCCTGGAGTGCAGGACTCGCGGGGGGCGAGCAGTACTTC
>NA|TRBV5-6|TRBJ1-3|17|NA
CASTAARGGTSGNTIYF
TGTGCCAGCACCGCGGCTCGGGGGGGCACTTCTGGAAACACCATATATTTT
>TRBD1|TRBV25-1|TRBJ1-6|14|NA
CASRNSGTGDPLHF
TGTGCCAGCAGGAACTCGGGGACAGGCGACCCCCTCCACTTT